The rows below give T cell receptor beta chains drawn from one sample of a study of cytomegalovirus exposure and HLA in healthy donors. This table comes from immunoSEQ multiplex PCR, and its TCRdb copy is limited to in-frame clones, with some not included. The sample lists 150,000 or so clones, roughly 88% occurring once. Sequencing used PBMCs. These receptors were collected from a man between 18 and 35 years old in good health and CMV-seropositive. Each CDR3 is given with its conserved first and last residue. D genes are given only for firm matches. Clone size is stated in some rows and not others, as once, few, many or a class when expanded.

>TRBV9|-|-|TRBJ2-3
TGTGCCAGCAGCGTAGGTATGGATACGCAGTATTTT
CASSVGMDTQYF
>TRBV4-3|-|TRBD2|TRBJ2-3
TGCGCCAGCAGCCAAGTACTAGCGGGGGGCGCACTACCCACAGATACGCAGTATTTT
CASSQVLAGGALPTDTQYF
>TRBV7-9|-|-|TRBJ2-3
TGTTCCAGCAGCCAATCCACAGATACGCAGTATTTT
CSSSQSTDTQYF
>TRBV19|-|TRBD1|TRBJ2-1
TGTGCCAGTAGTACAGACAGGGGTCAGTCCTACAATGAGCAGTTCTTC
CASSTDRGQSYNEQFF
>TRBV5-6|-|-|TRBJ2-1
TGTGCCAGCAAGGGAGTGTTTTCGGTAGGTGAGCAGTTCTTC
CASKGVFSVGEQFF
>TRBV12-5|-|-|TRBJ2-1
TGTGCTAGTGGTTTTGGTACAGACCGCTCCTACAATGAGCAGTTCTTC
CASGFGTDRSYNEQFF
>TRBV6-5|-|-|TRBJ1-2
TGTGCCACCAAACAGTTTTGTGGCTACACCTTC
CATKQFCGYTF
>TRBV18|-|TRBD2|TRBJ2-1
TGTGCCAGCTCACCGTCGACTAGCGCTGACTACAATGAGCAGTTCTTC
CASSPSTSADYNEQFF
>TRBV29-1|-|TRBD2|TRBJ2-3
TGCAGCGTGTCTCTAGCGGGGGGAGGCACAGATACGCAGTATTTT
CSVSLAGGGTDTQYF
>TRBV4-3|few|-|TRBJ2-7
TGCGCCAGCAGCCAAGATCTATTAAGCGAGCAGTACTTC
CASSQDLLSEQYF
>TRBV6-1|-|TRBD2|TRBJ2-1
TGTGCCAGCAGTGCCCGACTAGCGGGGGGGTTCCTCTCCAATGAGCAGTTCTTC
CASSARLAGGFLSNEQFF
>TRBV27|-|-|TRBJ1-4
TGTGCCAGCAGTTCAGGGTCAACTAATGAAAAACTGTTTTTT
CASSSGSTNEKLFF
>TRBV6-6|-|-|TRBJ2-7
TGTGCCAGCAGTTACTCCGGGGACTCCTACGAGCAGTACTTC
CASSYSGDSYEQYF
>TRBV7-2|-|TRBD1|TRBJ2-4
TGTGCCAGCAGCGGGACAGGGGGCCGGGACATTCAGTACTTC
CASSGTGGRDIQYF
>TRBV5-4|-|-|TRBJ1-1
TGTGCCAGCAGCTTGGCCGACAGGAGAAGTGAAGCTTTCTTT
CASSLADRRSEAFF
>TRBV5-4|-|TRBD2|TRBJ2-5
TGTGCCAGCAGTCGGACTAGCTCGGAGACCCAGTACTTC
CASSRTSSETQYF
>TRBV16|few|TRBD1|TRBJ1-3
TGTGCCAGCAGCCTTACCGGGACAGGGGAATCTGGAAACACCATATATTTT
CASSLTGTGESGNTIYF
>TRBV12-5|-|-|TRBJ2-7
TGTGCTAGTGGTTTCACGCTAGAAACAGGGAGCTCCTACGAGCAGTACTTC
CASGFTLETGSSYEQYF
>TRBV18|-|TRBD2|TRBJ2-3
TGTGCCAGCTCACCAACTAGCGGGGGAGGAGATACGCAGTATTTT
CASSPTSGGGDTQYF
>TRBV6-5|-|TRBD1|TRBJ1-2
TGTGCCAGCGGGCTGCCAGGGGGCTATGGCTACACCTTC
CASGLPGGYGYTF
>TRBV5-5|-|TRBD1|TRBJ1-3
TGTGCCAGCAGCTTGAGTTCGAGCCAGGGGGTAGGCACCATATATTTT
CASSLSSSQGVGTIYF
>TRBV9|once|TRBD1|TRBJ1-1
TGTGCCAGCAGCGTGGACAGGGGAACCACTGAAGCTTTCTTT
CASSVDRGTTEAFF
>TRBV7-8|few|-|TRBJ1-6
TGTGCCAGCAGCGCCTCCGGGTCTCTGGGTTCACCCCTCCACTTT
CASSASGSLGSPLHF
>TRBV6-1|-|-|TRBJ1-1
TGTGCCAGCAGTGAACCACAAAAGAACACTGAAGCTTTCTTT
CASSEPQKNTEAFF
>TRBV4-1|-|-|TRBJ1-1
TGCGCCAGCAGTTCAACAGGAGATAACACTGAAGCTTTCTTT
CASSSTGDNTEAFF
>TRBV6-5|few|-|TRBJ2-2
TGTGCCAGCAGGACGGGCGGGGAGCTGTTTTTT
CASRTGGELFF
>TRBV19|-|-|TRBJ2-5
TGTGCCAGTAGTACGACAGCTGGCGTAGAGACCCAGTACTTC
CASSTTAGVETQYF
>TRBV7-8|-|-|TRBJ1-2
TGTGCCAGCAGCTTATATGGTGGCCTCCCCTATGGCTACACCTTC
CASSLYGGLPYGYTF
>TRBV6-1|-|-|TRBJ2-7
TGTGCCAGCAGTGAAAAGGTTGGACTGATAACCTACGAGCAGTACTTC
CASSEKVGLITYEQYF